This T cell receptor beta chain derives from a study of blood T cell repertoires in COVID-19. Across the whole study: T cells, B-cell-depleted T cells, or PBMCs supplied cDNA or gDNA.

Assignment of participants to cohorts was predicated upon participant-reported clinical history. This table comes from immunoSEQ multiplex PCR, and its TCRdb copy is limited to in-frame clones, with some not included. The sample contains 270,000 or so clones, approximately 89% of which appear only once. CDR3 size: 15 residues. The V end lost 0 bases, the J end lost 6 bases, and 14 bases lay between the germline ends. Germline V CDR1 and CDR2: LGHDT, YNNKEL (reference sequence). The TCR was taken from a woman in her forties with acute COVID-19. The chain recombines TRBV3-1 (or the pseudogene TRBV3-2) with TRBJ1-1; D is unresolved. The sample was PBMCs or T cells enriched from blood (not recorded which). The CDR3: CASSQDSGLGPEAFF. The DNA for the CDR3 is TGTGCCAGCAGCCAAGACTCAGGTCTCGGTCCTGAAGCTTTCTTT.